The 9 T cell receptor beta chains below come from one sample, sequenced in a study of T cell clones after liver transplantation. Repertoires were generated with immunoSEQ multiplex PCR, while TCRdb's copy carries only in-frame clones and drops some. The table has about 74,000 clones, roughly 80% seen once. The sequencing used CD4+ T cells from blood, collected before liver transplant. The receptors shown here come from a human donor who received a liver transplant.

J is TRBJ2-7 and V is TRBV5-1, with D possibly being TRBD1 (5 bases). Trimming took 0 bases from V and 4 from J, leaving 14 bases between them. Per germline, CDR1 SGHRS and CDR2 YFSETQ. The CDR3 runs to 15 residues. The DNA for the CDR3 is TGCGCCAGCAGCTTGGCCGGCGGTAAGGGGTACGAGCAGTACTTC. Translating it yields CASSLAGGKGYEQYF. The full variable domain, in which reference TRBV5-1 and TRBJ2-7 provide the parts outside the CDR3, is KAGVTQTPRYLIKTRGQQVTLSCSPISGHRSVSWYQQTPGQGLQFLFEYFSETQRNKGNFPGRFSGRQFSNSRSEMNVSTLELGDSALYLCASSLAGGKGYEQYFGPGTRLTVT.

A single count supports this clone. The chain links TRBV28 to TRBJ1-1; TRBD1 aligns across 7 bases. Per germline, CDR1 MDHEN and CDR2 SYDVKM. J lost 4 bases, V lost 8 bases, and 10 bases had no gene match. The CDR3 spans 14 residues. The CDR3 sequence: CASPPQGGTTEAFF. As DNA, the CDR3 is TGTGCCAGCCCTCCGCAGGGGGGCACCACTGAAGCTTTCTTT.

The V gene is TRBV28, the J gene TRBJ2-1; D ambiguous. The V and J ends lost 3 bases and 9 bases respectively, with 12 bases between them. The V gene's germline CDR1 is MDHEN and CDR2 SYDVKM. The length of the CDR3 is 13 residues. The CDR3 DNA is TGTGCCAGCAGTTTGCCCCACTTGGTTGAGCAGTTCTTC. This gives the protein CASSLPHLVEQFF.

V is TRBV5-1 and J is TRBJ2-1, with TRBD2 matching over 7 bases. CDR1 is SGHRS, CDR2 YFSETQ, per germline. CDR3 size: 14 residues. V shed 4 bases and J 9 bases; nucleotides not matched to a gene: 10. The CDR3 loop is CASSPPTSAGEQFF. CDR3 bases: TGCGCCAGCAGCCCTCCCACTAGCGCGGGTGAGCAGTTCTTC.

This clone was seen once. The chain links TRBV19 to TRBJ1-5, with 8 bases lining up with TRBD1. The CDR3 loop spans 16 amino acids. Per germline, CDR1 LNHDA and CDR2 SQIVND (reference sequence). V was clipped by 6 bases and J by 4 bases; unmatched bases: 11. CDR3 sequence: CASSTRGRGGNQPQHF. The CDR3 DNA is TGTGCCAGTAGCACCAGGGGGCGAGGCGGGAATCAGCCCCAGCATTTT.

This clone was counted once. The chain carries TRBV4-1 and TRBJ2-3, with 9 nucleotides matching TRBD2. The V gene end was trimmed by 4 bases and the J gene end by 4 bases; junction bases not matched to a gene: 15. CDR1 is MGHRA, CDR2 YSYEKL, per germline. The CDR3 consists of 18 residues. CDR3 DNA sequence: TGCGCCAGCAGCCCAAACCGGGGCGGGAGGGTCTATGCAGATACGCAGTATTTT. Protein: CASSPNRGGRVYADTQYF.

This clone was seen a few times. The rearrangement links TRBV5-4 to TRBJ1-2; 7 bases match TRBD1. Per germline, CDR1 SGHNT and CDR2 YYREEE (reference sequence). The trim removed 5 bases at V and 4 bases at J, leaving 5 bases unmatched. The CDR3 is 13 amino acids. The CDR3 DNA reads TGTGCCAGCAGACTCGACAGGGTCTATGGCTACACCTTC. Translated: CASRLDRVYGYTF.

V and J are TRBV30 and TRBJ1-4; 8 bases are shared with TRBD1. CDR1 is GTSNPN, CDR2 SVGIG, per germline (reference sequence). This CDR3 is built from 14 residues. With V trimmed by 3 bases and J by 3 bases, 3 bases remained unmatched. CDR3: CAWRRTGSNEKLFF. CDR3 coding DNA: TGTGCCTGGAGAAGGACAGGGTCTAATGAAAAACTGTTTTTT.

This chain links TRBV14 with TRBJ1-1, with 8 bases that match TRBD1. The CDR3 contains 16 residues. Germline assignment: CDR1 SGHDN and CDR2 FVKESK. Trimming at V came to 1 base and at J to 5 bases, leaving 9 bases not matched to a gene. CDR3: CASSQGTGILETEAFF. CDR3 in DNA: TGTGCCAGCAGCCAAGGGACAGGGATTTTGGAGACTGAAGCTTTCTTT.